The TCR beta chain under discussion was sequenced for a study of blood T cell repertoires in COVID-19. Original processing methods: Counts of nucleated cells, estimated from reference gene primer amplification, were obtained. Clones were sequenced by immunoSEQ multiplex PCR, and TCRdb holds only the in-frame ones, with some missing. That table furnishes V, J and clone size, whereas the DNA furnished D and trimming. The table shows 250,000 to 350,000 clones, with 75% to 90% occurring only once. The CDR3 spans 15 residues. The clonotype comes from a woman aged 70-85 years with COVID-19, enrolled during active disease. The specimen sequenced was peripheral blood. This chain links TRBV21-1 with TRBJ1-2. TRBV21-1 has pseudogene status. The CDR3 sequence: CASSNIYFRRNGYTF. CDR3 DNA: TGTGCCAGCAGCAATATTTACTTTCGGAGGAATGGCTACACCTTC.